This entry features one T cell receptor (beta chain) sequence. No antigen is known for it. The junction does not match germline at one end; this may be a read error. This sample stems from a study of lymphopenia after photon versus proton radiotherapy. Study-level points and caveats: In patients who died, overall survival fell as post-nadir TCR diversity dropped more. After lymphocyte nadir, photon-treated repertoires showed oligoclonal expansion, especially CD8+ Temra. Relative stability marked proton patients; photon patients lost diversity and naive cells.

Some clones are missing from TCRdb's copy, which holds only in-frame ones; the method was immunoSEQ multiplex PCR. The table lists more than 70,000 clones, around 83% of them singletons. CDR1 is MDHEN and CDR2 is SYDVKM in the germline V gene. CDR3 size: 14 residues. The J gene is TRBJ2-7, the V gene TRBV28; 8 nucleotides line up with TRBD1. The receptor's source is a man aged 55 to 70 with pancreatic cancer. The source material was peripheral blood, sampled from a patient treated with proton-based radiotherapy. The CDR3 DNA follows: TGTGCCGGCAGCCTGCCGGGACAGGCGGCGGTGGGGTACTTC. Amino acids: CAGSLPGQAAVGYF.